Below, one T cell receptor beta chain is given with its context. Its target is unknown. This sample stems from a study of T cell repertoires in cytomegalovirus infection. TCRdb recomputed calls from the reads with MiXCR, one row per CDR3 protein. This sample has about half a million distinct CDR3 sequences, with about 33% found just once. The CDR3 sequence is 15 residues long. CDR1 and CDR2 from the germline V gene are SGHTA and FQGNSA. J was trimmed by 0 bases and V by 3 bases; bases with no gene match: 5. The TCR was taken from a human donor in good health (CMV status not recorded). Some clones in this sample may be carry-over from other donors' samples. The V and J genes are TRBV7-2 and TRBJ2-7; 7 bases are shared with TRBD2. Sequencing used cultured PBMCs, obtained from culture after CMV antigen stimulation. The CDR3 coding sequence is TGTGCCAGCAGCTTCTCCGGGACTACCTCCTACGAGCAGTACTTC. Translating it yields CASSFSGTTSYEQYF.